What follows are 19 T cell receptor beta chains derived from one specimen sequenced in a study of blood T cell repertoires in COVID-19 (dated by TCRdb to about 2020). The library was prepared using the immunoSEQ multiplex PCR assay. TCRdb took over this immuneACCESS table, retaining in-frame rearrangements with V and J assigned. Such tables are incomplete; in checked studies, under half of the missing clones stem from an unresolved V gene, and the remainder is unexplained. A total of about 220,000 clones appear in this sample, around 81% of them only once. 2% to 2.5% of the sample belongs to the ten largest clones. The sample taken for sequencing was peripheral blood. The receptor set was obtained from a woman aged 55-70 years with acute or convalescent COVID-19.

The V and J genes are TRBV5-5 and TRBJ1-2; 8 bases are shared with TRBD1. CDR1 is SGHKS, CDR2 YYEKEE, per germline (reference sequence). The CDR3 has 15 amino acids. Trimming at V came to 2 bases and at J to 4 bases, leaving 7 bases not matched to a gene. CDR3 sequence reads: CASSLPGQDIYGYTF. CDR3 DNA sequence: TGTGCCAGCAGCTTACCGGGACAGGATATCTATGGCTACACCTTC.

The rearrangement joins TRBV28 to TRBJ1-6; the D gene is possibly TRBD1 (5 bases). CDR1 and CDR2 (germline): MDHEN, SYDVKM. The CDR3 runs to 13 residues. The V gene lost 8 bases and the J gene lost 3 bases, with 8 bases spanning the gap. CDR3 in DNA: TGTGCCAGCCGACAGAGCTATAATTCACCCCTCCACTTT. This codes for CASRQSYNSPLHF.

V and J are TRBV29-1 and TRBJ2-7; D not resolved. Trimming left V 5 bases short and J 6 bases short, with 14 bases between. This CDR3 spans 12 amino acids. CDR1 and CDR2 (germline): SQVTM, ANQGSEA. The CDR3 sequence is CSVSLSPLEQYF. The CDR3 DNA reads TGCAGCGTTTCCCTTTCCCCTCTCGAGCAGTACTTC.

Turning to this clone: Other DNA sequences in the same sample also yield this CDR3. V is TRBV5-4 and J is TRBJ2-1; D might be TRBD2 (6 bases). The CDR3 consists of 15 residues. CDR1 is SGHNT and CDR2 is YYREEE in the germline V gene (reference sequence). The V and J ends lost 3 bases and 4 bases respectively, with 14 bases between them. CDR3 in amino acids: CASSSGGLSYNEQFF. The CDR3 DNA sequence: TGTGCCAGCAGCTCTGGGGGACTCTCTTACAATGAGCAGTTCTTC.

In its sample, this clone was seen once. The CDR3 DNA follows: TGCGCCAGCAGCCCGAGAATAGCGGGGGGACTGGGTACGCAGTATTTT. Protein sequence: CASSPRIAGGLGTQYF. The rearrangement uses TRBV4-3 and TRBJ2-3, with 10 bases identical to TRBD2. The V gene's germline CDR1 is LGHNA and CDR2 YSLEER. This CDR3 has 16 residues. The ends lost 4 bases at V and 8 bases at J; junction bases unmatched: 12.

The J gene is TRBJ2-5, the V gene TRBV19; maybe TRBD1 (7 bases). This CDR3 contains 15 residues. V was shortened by 3 bases and J by 3 bases, with 14 bases between the two germline ends. Germline V gene lookup returns CDR1 LNHDA and CDR2 SQIVND (reference sequence). The CDR3 loop reads CASSISGGTEETQYF. DNA of the CDR3: TGTGCCAGTAGTATTTCAGGGGGGACGGAAGAGACCCAGTACTTC. Variable domain in full (rest from reference TRBV19 and TRBJ2-5): DGGITQSPKYLFRKEGQNVTLSCEQNLNHDAMYWYRQDPGQGLRLIYYSQIVNDFQKGDIAEGYSVSREKKESFPLTVTSAQKNPTAFYLCASSISGGTEETQYFGPGTRLLVL.

V usage is TRBV9 and J usage is TRBJ2-7, with 8 bases aligning to TRBD2. Trimming at V came to 0 bases and at J to 4 bases, leaving 3 bases not matched to a gene. Germline assignment: CDR1 SGDLS and CDR2 YYNGEE. The CDR3 spans 14 residues. The CDR3 region is CASSVGGGPYEQYF. CDR3 in DNA: TGTGCCAGCAGCGTAGGCGGGGGGCCTTACGAGCAGTACTTC.

The chain is built from TRBV28 and TRBJ1-2; 7 nucleotides match TRBD1. The CDR3 is made up of 15 amino acids. Per the germline V gene, CDR1 is MDHEN and CDR2 is SYDVKM. The ends lost 6 bases at V and 7 bases at J; junction bases unmatched: 14. The DNA of the CDR3 is TGTGCCAGCAGCCCATCGCTCTCTACAGGGGTTGGCTACACCTTC. This codes for CASSPSLSTGVGYTF.

This chain uses TRBV3-1 (or the pseudogene TRBV3-2) with TRBJ1-1, with TRBD1 matching over 8 bases. CDR1 LGHDT and CDR2 YNNKEL come from the germline V gene (reference sequence). The ends lost 0 bases at V and 4 bases at J; junction bases unmatched: 10. The CDR3 sequence is 17 residues long. CDR3 in amino acids: CASSQEVRTGTLTEAFF. In nucleotides, the CDR3 is TGTGCCAGCAGCCAAGAGGTCCGGACAGGGACTCTCACTGAAGCTTTCTTT.

V usage is TRBV28 and J usage is TRBJ2-2; possible D gene TRBD2, 7 bases. V lost 7 bases and J lost 7, with 19 bases in between. From germline, CDR1 is MDHEN and CDR2 SYDVKM. The length of the CDR3 is 15 residues. The CDR3 sequence: CASNDLGGPIGELFF. The CDR3 DNA reads as TGTGCCAGCAATGACCTGGGGGGGCCTATCGGGGAGCTGTTTTTT.

V and J are TRBV6-6 and TRBJ2-7; 9 bases align to TRBD1. The trim removed 2 bases at V and 7 bases at J, leaving 9 bases unmatched. This CDR3 has 15 amino acids. From germline, CDR1 is MNHNY and CDR2 SVGAGI (reference sequence). CDR3 residues: CASSYQRQGGGEQYF. The CDR3 DNA sequence: TGTGCCAGCAGTTACCAGAGACAGGGGGGTGGTGAGCAGTACTTC.

The V and J genes are TRBV15 and TRBJ2-7, with 7 bases that match TRBD2. This CDR3 spans 13 amino acids. Germline values: CDR1 LNHNV, CDR2 YYDKDF (reference sequence). V lost 7 bases, J lost 3 bases, and 6 bases stayed unmatched. In DNA, the CDR3 is TGTGCCACCATGGATGGGACTAACTACGAGCAGTACTTC. Amino acids: CATMDGTNYEQYF.

The rearrangement uses TRBV6-6 and TRBJ1-1; D possibly corresponds to TRBD1 (6 bases). The CDR3 consists of 14 residues. The V end lost 7 bases, the J end lost 4 bases, and 16 bases lay between the germline ends. Germline lookup yields CDR1 MNHNY and CDR2 SVGAGI (reference sequence). In nucleotides, the CDR3 is TGTGCCAGCAAAACCAGGGGAGGGGTCACTGAAGCTTTCTTT. Protein sequence: CASKTRGGVTEAFF.

The chain is built from TRBV19 and TRBJ2-5, with D perhaps matching TRBD1 (5 bases). Germline assignment: CDR1 LNHDA and CDR2 SQIVND (reference sequence). The CDR3 extends over 14 amino acids. Trimming removed 5 bases from V and 1 base from J, with 11 bases in between. The CDR3 loop is CASSPTVIQETQYF. The CDR3 coding sequence is TGTGCCAGTAGTCCGACAGTAATCCAAGAGACCCAGTACTTC.

The J gene is TRBJ2-1, the V gene TRBV7-2, with TRBD2 identical over 8 bases. The CDR3 length is 16 residues. With 7 bases clipped from V and 6 bases from J, the junction kept 14 bases outside the gene matches. Germline V gene sequence: CDR1 SGHTA, CDR2 FQGNSA. In DNA form, the CDR3 reads TGTGCCAGCACCCTGGTTCCGGGGGGGCGGGTCAATGAGCAGTTCTTC. This sequence encodes CASTLVPGGRVNEQFF.

CDR3 sequence (DNA): TGCAGTGCTCGAGGGCCCTACGAGCAGTACTTC. Translating gives CSARGPYEQYF. This rearrangement joins TRBV20-1 to TRBJ2-7, with D perhaps matching TRBD2 (5 bases). Trimming removed 5 bases from V and 2 bases from J, with 7 bases in between. CDR1 DFQATT and CDR2 SNEGSKA come from the germline V gene (reference sequence). The CDR3 loop spans 11 amino acids.

Ten or more counts support this clone. The rearrangement uses TRBV4-1 and TRBJ1-1, with a weak D call TRBD1 (5 bases). In germline, CDR1 is MGHRA, CDR2 YSYEKL. V lost 0 bases to trimming and J lost 0 bases, with 8 bases between them. This CDR3 contains 15 residues. This CDR3 reads CASSQEMTVNTEAFF. CDR3 nucleotide sequence: TGCGCCAGCAGCCAAGAAATGACAGTGAACACTGAAGCTTTCTTT.

The genes are TRBV2 and TRBJ2-7; D may be TRBD1 (6 bases). CDR3 length equals 13 residues. Trimming shortened V by 4 bases and J by 3 bases, and 10 bases separated the two germline ends. Germline V gene sequence: CDR1 SNHLY, CDR2 FYNNEI. CDR3 region: CASSGQALYEQYF. Written as DNA, the CDR3 is TGTGCCAGCAGTGGACAGGCACTCTACGAGCAGTACTTC.

The J gene is TRBJ1-1, the V gene TRBV12-3 or TRBV12-4; a possible D gene is TRBD1 (6 bases). The CDR3 is 13 residues long. With 6 bases removed from V and 1 base from J, the gap between germline ends came to 9 bases. Here the CDR3 reads CASRGGQNTEAFF. The CDR3 DNA follows: TGTGCCAGCAGGGGGGGGCAGAACACTGAAGCTTTCTTT.